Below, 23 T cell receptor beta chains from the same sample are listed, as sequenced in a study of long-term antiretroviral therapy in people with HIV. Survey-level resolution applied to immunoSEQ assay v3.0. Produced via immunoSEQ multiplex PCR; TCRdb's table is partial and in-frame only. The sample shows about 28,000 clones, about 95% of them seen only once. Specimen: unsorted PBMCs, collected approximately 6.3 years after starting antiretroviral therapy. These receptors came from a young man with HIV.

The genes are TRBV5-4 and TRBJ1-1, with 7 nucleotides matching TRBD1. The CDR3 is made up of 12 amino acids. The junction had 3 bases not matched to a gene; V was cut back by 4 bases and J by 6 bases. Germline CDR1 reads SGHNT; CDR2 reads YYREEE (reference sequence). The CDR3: CASSMTGSEAFF. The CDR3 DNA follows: TGTGCCAGCAGCATGACAGGGTCTGAAGCTTTCTTT.

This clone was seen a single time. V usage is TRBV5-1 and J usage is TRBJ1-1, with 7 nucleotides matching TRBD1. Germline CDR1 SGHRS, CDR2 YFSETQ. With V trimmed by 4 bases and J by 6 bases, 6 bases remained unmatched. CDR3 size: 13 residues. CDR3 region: CASSLGTGAEAFF. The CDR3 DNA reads TGCGCCAGCAGCCTCGGAACAGGGGCTGAAGCTTTCTTT.

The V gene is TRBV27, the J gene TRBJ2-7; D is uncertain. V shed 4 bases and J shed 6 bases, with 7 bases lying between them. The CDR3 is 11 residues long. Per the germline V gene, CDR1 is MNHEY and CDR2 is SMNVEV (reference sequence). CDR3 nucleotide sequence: TGTGCCAGCAGTTGGGGTATCGAGCAGTACTTC. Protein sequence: CASSWGIEQYF.

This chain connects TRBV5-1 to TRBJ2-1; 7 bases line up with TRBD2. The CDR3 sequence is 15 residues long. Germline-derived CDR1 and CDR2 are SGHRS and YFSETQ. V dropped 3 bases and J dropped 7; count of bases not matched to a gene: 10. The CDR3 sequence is CASSSYWRGRNEQFF. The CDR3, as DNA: TGCGCCAGCAGCTCGTATTGGCGGGGGAGGAATGAGCAGTTCTTC.

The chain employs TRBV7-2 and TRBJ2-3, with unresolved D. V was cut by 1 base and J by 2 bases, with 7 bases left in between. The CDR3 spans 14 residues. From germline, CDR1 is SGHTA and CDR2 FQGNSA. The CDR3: CASSLVLYTDTQYF. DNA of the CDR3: TGTGCCAGCAGCTTAGTCCTGTACACAGATACGCAGTATTTT. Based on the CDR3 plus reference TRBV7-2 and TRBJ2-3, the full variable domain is GAGVSQSPSNKVTEKGKDVELRCDPISGHTALYWYRQSLGQGLEFLIYFQGNSAPDKSGLPSDRFSAERTGGSVSTLTIQRTQQEDSAVYLCASSLVLYTDTQYFGPGTRLTVL.

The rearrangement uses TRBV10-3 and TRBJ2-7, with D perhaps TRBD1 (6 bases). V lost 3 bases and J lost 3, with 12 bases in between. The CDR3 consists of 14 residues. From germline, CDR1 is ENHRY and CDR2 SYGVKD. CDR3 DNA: TGTGCCATCAGTGACCGGGACAAATTCTACGAGCAGTACTTC. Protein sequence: CAISDRDKFYEQYF.

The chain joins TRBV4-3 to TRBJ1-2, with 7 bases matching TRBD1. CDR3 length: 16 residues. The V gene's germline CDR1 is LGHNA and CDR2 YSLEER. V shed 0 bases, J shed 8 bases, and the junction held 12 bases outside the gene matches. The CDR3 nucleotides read TGCGCCAGCAGCCAAGATCCGTGGCAGGGGGATCACGGCTACACCTTC. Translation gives CASSQDPWQGDHGYTF.

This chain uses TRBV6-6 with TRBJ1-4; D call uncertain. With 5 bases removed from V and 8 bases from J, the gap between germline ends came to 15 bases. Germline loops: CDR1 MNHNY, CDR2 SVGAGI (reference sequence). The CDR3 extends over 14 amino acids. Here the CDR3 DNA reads TGTGCCAGCAGTCGTCCTTGGACTGGAGAAAAACTGTTTTTT. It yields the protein CASSRPWTGEKLFF.

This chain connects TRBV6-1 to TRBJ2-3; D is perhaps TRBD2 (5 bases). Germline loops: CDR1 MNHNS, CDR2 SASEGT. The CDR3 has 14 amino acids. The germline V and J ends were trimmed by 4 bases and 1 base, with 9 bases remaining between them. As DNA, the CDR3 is TGTGCCAGCAGTGGTTCACTAGGCACAGATACGCAGTATTTT. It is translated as CASSGSLGTDTQYF.

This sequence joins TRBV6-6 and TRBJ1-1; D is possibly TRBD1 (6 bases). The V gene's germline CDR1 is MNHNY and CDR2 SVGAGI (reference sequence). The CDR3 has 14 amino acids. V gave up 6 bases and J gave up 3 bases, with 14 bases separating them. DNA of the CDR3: TGTGCCAGCAGGACGTCCGGGACATACACTGAAGCTTTCTTT. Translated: CASRTSGTYTEAFF.

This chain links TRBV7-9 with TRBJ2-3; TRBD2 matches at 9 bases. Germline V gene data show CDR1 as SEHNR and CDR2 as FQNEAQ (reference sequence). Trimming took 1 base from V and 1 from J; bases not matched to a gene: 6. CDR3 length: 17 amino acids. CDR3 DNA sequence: TGTGCCAGCAGCTTAGTAGGTAGCGGGAGACGCACAGATACGCAGTATTTT. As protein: CASSLVGSGRRTDTQYF. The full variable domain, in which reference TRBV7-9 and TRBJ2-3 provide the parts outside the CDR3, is DTGVSQNPRHKITKRGQNVTFRCDPISEHNRLYWYRQTLGQGPEFLTYFQNEAQLEKSRLLSDRFSAERPKGSFSTLEIQRTEQGDSAMYLCASSLVGSGRRTDTQYFGPGTRLTVL.

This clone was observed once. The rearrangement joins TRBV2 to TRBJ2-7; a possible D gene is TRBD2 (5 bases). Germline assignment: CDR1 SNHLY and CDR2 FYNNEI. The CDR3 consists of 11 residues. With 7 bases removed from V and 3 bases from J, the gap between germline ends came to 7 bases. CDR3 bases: TGTGCCAGCAATGAGGGCTACGAGCAGTACTTC. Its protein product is CASNEGYEQYF.

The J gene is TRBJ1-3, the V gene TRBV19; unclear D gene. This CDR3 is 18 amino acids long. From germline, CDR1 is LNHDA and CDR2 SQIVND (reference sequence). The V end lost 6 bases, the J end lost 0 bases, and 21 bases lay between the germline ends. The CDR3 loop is CASRTGRFGASSGNTIYF. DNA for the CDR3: TGTGCCAGTAGAACCGGGAGGTTTGGAGCGTCCTCTGGAAACACCATATATTTT.

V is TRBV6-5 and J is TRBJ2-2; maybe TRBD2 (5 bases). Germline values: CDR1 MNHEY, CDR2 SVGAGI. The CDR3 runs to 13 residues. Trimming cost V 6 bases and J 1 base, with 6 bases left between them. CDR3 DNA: TGTGCCAGCAGAAGCGGGAACACCGGGGAGCTGTTTTTT. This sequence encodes CASRSGNTGELFF.

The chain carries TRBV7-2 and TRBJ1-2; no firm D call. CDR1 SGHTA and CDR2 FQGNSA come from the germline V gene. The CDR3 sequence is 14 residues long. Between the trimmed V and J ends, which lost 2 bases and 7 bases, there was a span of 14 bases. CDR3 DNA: TGTGCCAGCAGCTTAATCGGCGGGAGATCTGGCTACACCTTC. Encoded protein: CASSLIGGRSGYTF.

The CDR3 loop reads CASSGILHEQYF. The CDR3 region has the DNA TGTGCCAGCAGTGGAATACTCCACGAGCAGTACTTC. The chain carries TRBV27 and TRBJ2-7; D unclear. Trimming removed 5 bases at V and 5 bases at J, with 10 bases between. CDR3 length equals 12 residues. Per the germline V gene, CDR1 is MNHEY and CDR2 is SMNVEV (reference sequence).

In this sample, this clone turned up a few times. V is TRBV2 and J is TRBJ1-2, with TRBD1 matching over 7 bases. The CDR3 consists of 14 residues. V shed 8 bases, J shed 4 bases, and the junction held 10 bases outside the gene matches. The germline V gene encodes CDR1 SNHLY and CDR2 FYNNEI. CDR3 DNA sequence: TGTGCCAGCTTCCGAGGGGGCAAAACCTATGGCTACACCTTC. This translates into CASFRGGKTYGYTF.

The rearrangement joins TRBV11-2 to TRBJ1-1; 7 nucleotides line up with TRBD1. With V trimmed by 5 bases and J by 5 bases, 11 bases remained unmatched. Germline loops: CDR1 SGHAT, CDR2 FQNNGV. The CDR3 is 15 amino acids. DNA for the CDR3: TGTGCCAGCAGCCCCTTCAGGGGACAGTGGACTGAAGCTTTCTTT. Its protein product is CASSPFRGQWTEAFF.

As DNA, the CDR3 is TGTGCCACCAGCAGAGGAGGGTCGGATTTATCTGAGGTCGAGCAGTACTTC. It encodes CATSRGGSDLSEVEQYF. The chain employs TRBV15 and TRBJ2-7, with D perhaps TRBD2 (5 bases). The V gene lost 1 base and the J gene lost 6 bases, with 22 bases spanning the gap. Germline CDR1 and CDR2: LNHNV and YYDKDF (reference sequence). This CDR3 contains 17 residues.

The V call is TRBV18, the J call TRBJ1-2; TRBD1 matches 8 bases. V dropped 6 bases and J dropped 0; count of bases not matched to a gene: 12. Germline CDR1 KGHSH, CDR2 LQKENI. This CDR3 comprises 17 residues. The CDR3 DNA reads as TGTGCCAGCTCTAGCGGTCAGGGGGCTTTTGCTAACTATGGCTACACCTTC. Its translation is CASSSGQGAFANYGYTF.

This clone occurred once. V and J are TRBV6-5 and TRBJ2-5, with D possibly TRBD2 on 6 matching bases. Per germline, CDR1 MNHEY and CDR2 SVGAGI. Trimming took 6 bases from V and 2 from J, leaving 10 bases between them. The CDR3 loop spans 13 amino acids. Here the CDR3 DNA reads TGTGCCAGCAGATTGGGACTTCAAGAGACCCAGTACTTC. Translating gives CASRLGLQETQYF.

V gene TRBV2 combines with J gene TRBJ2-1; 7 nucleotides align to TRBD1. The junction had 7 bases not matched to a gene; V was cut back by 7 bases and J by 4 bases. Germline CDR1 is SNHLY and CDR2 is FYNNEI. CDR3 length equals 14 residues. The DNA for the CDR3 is TGTGCCAGCACCACTGGGACAGCGTACAATGAGCAGTTCTTC. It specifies CASTTGTAYNEQFF.

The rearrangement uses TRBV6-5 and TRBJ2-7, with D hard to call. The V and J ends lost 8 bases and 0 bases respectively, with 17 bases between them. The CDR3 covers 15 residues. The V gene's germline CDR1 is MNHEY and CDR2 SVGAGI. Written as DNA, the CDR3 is TGTGCCAGCTCCGCATCTGGCAGCCTCTCCTACGAGCAGTACTTC. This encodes CASSASGSLSYEQYF.